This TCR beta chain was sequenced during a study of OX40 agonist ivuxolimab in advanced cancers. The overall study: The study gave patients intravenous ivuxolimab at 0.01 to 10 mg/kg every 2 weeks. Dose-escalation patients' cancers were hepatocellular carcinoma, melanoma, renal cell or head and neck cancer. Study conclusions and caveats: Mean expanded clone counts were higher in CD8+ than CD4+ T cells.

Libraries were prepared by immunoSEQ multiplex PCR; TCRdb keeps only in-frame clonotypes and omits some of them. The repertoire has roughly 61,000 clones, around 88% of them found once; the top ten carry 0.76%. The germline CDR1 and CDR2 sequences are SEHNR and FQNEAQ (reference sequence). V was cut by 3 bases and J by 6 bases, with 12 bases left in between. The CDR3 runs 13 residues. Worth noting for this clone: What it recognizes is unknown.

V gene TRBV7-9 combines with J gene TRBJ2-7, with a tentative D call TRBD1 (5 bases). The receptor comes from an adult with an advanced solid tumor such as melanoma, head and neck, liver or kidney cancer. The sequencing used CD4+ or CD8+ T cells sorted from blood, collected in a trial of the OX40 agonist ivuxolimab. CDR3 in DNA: TGTGCCAGCAGCTTGGCCAGGGCGAGCGAGCAGTACTTC. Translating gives CASSLARASEQYF.